Here is one T cell receptor beta chain with its context. These data originate in a study of shared T cell receptors in the human thymus. In germline, CDR1 is SGHRS, CDR2 YFSETQ. This CDR3 has 15 residues. Trimming stripped 1 base from V and 3 bases from J, with 13 bases between. Only in-frame clones appear in the TCRdb table, and some are missing; sequencing was by immunoSEQ multiplex PCR. The table has some 700,000 clones, 80% to 90% seen once; the top ten hold around 0.01%. The same data also went into a second study, on human thymus T cells.

The sequencing sample was made of thymocytes. The chain employs TRBV5-1 and TRBJ1-2; possible D gene TRBD1, 6 bases. This TCR came from a girl under two years old with a congenital heart defect. The CDR3 DNA reads as TGCGCCAGCAGCTTGCCAGGGGTGGGTTACTATGGCTACACCTTC. Translation gives CASSLPGVGYYGYTF.